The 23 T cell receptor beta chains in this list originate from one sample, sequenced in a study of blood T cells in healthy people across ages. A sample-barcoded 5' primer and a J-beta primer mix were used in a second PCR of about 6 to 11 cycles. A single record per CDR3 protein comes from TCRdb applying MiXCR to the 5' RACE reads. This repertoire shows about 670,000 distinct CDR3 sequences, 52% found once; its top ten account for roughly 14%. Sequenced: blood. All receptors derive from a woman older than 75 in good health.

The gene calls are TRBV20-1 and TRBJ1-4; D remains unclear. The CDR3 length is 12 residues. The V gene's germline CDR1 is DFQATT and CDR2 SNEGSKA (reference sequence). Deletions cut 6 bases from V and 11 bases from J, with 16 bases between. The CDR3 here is CSATARGGKLFF. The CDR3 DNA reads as TGCAGTGCCACAGCCCGAGGCGGCAAACTGTTTTTT.

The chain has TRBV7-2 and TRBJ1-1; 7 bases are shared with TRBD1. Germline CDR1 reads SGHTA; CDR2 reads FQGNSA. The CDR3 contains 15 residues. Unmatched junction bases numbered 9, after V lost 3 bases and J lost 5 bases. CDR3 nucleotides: TGTGCCAGCAGCTTCCGGGGACAGCGGGGAACTGAAGCTTTCTTT. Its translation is CASSFRGQRGTEAFF. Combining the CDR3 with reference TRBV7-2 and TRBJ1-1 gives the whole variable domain GAGVSQSPSNKVTEKGKDVELRCDPISGHTALYWYRQSLGQGLEFLIYFQGNSAPDKSGLPSDRFSAERTGGSVSTLTIQRTQQEDSAVYLCASSFRGQRGTEAFFGQGTRLTVV.

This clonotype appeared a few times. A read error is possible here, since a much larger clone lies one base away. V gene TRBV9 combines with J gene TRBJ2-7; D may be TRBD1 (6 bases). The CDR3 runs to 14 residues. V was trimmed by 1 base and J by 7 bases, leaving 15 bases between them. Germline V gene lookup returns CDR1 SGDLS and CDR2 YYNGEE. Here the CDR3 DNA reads TGTGCCAGCAGCGTAACCGGACAGAACAATGAGCAGTACTTC. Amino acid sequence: CASSVTGQNNEQYF. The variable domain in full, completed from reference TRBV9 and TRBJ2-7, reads DSGVTQTPKHLITATGQRVTLRCSPRSGDLSVYWYQQSLDQGLQFLIQYYNGEERAKGNILERFSAQQFPDLHSELNLSSLELGDSALYFCASSVTGQNNEQYFGPGTRLTVT.

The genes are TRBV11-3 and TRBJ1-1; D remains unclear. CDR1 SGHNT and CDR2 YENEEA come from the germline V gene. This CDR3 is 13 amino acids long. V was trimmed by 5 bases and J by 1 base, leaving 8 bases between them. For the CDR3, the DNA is TGTGCCAGCAGCGGAGATCCGAACACTGAAGCTTTCTTT. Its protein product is CASSGDPNTEAFF.

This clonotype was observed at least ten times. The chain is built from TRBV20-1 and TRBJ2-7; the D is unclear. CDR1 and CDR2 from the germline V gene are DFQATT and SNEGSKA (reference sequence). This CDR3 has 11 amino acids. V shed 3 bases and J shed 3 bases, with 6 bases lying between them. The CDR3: CSASNGYEQYF. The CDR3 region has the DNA TGCAGTGCTAGCAACGGCTACGAGCAGTACTTC.

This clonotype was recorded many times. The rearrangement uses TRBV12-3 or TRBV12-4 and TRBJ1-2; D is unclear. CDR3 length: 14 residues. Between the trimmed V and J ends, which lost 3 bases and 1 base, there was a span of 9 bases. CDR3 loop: CASSFPPFNYGYTF. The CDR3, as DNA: TGTGCCAGCAGTTTCCCTCCCTTTAACTATGGCTACACCTTC.

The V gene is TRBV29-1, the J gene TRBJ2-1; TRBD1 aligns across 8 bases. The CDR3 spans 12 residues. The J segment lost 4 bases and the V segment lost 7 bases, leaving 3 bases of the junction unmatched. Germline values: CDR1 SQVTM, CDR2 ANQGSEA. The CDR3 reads CSERTGYNEQFF. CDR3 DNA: TGCAGCGAAAGGACAGGGTACAATGAGCAGTTCTTC.

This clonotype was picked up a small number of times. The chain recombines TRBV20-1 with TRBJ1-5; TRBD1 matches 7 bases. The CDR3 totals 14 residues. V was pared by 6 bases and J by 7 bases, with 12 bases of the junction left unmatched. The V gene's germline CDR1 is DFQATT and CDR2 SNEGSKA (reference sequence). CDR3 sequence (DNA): TGCAGTGCGTCACAGGGGTCGGTGGGACAGCCCCAGCATTTT. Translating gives CSASQGSVGQPQHF.

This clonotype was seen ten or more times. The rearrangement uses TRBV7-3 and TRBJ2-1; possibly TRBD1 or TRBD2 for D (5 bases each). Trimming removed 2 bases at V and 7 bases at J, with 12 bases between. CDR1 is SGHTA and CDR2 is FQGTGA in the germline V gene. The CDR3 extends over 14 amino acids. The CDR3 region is CASSLGGPLNEQFF. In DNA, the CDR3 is TGTGCCAGCAGCTTAGGGGGTCCGCTTAATGAGCAGTTCTTC.

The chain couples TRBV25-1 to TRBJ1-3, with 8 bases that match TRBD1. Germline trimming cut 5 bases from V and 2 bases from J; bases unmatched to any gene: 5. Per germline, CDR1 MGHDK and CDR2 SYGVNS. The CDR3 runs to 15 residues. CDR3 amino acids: CASSRPGGAGNTIYF. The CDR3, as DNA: TGTGCCAGCAGTAGACCAGGGGGCGCTGGAAACACCATATATTTT. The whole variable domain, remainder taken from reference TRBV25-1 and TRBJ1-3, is EADIYQTPRYLVIGTGKKITLECSQTMGHDKMYWYQQDPGMELHLIHYSYGVNSTEKGDLSSESTVSRIRTEHFPLTLESARPSHTSQYLCASSRPGGAGNTIYFGEGSWLTVV.

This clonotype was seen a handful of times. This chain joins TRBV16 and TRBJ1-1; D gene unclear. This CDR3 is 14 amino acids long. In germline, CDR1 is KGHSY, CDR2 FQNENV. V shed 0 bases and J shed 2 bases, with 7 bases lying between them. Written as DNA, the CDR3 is TGTGCCAGCAGCCAATCCTCATTCAACACTGAAGCTTTCTTT. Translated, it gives CASSQSSFNTEAFF.

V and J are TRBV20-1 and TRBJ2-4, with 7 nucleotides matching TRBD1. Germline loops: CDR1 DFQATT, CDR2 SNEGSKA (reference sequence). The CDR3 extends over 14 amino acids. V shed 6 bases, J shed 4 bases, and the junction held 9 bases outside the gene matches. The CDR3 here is CSAETGQFKNIQYF. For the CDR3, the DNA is TGCAGTGCCGAGACGGGACAGTTTAAAAACATTCAGTACTTC.

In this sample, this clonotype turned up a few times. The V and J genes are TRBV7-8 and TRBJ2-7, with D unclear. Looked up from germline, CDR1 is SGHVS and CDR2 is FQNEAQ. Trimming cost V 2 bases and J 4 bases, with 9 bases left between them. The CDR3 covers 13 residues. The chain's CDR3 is CASSLSKGYEQYF. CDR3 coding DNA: TGTGCCAGCAGCTTATCAAAAGGGTACGAGCAGTACTTC. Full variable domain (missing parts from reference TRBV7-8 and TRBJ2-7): GAGVSQSPRYKVAKRGQDVALRCDPISGHVSLFWYQQALGQGPEFLTYFQNEAQLDKSGLPSDRFFAERPEGSVSTLKIQRTQQEDSAVYLCASSLSKGYEQYFGPGTRLTVT.

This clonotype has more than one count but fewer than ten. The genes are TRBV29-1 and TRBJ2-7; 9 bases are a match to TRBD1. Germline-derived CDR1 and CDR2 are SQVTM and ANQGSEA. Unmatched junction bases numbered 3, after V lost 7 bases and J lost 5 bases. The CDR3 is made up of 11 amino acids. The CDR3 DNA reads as TGCAGCGCCGGGACAGGGAACGAGCAGTACTTC. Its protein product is CSAGTGNEQYF.

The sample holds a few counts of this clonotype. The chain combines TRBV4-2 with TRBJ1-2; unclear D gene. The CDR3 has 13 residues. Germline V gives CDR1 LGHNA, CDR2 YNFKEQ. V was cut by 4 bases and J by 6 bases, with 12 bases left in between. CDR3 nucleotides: TGTGCCAGCAGCCCCTCATTAGGTGATGGCTACACCTTC. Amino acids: CASSPSLGDGYTF.

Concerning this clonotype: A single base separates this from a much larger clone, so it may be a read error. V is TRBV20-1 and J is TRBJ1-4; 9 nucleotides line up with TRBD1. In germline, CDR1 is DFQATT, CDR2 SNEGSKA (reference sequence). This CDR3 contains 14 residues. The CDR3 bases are TGCAGTGCCCCACCACAGGGGGCGCCTGAAAGACTGTTTTTT. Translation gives CSAPPQGAPERLFF.

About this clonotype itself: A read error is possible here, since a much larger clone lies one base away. This chain's CDR3 is CASRVVSSYNEQFF. Here the CDR3 DNA reads TGTGCCAGCAGAGTAGTCAGCTCCTACAATGAGCAGTTCTTC. The J gene is TRBJ2-1, the V gene TRBV27; no firm D call. The CDR3 consists of 14 residues. CDR1 and CDR2 (germline): MNHEY, SMNVEV (reference sequence). V was shortened by 6 bases and J by 0 bases, with 9 bases between the two germline ends.

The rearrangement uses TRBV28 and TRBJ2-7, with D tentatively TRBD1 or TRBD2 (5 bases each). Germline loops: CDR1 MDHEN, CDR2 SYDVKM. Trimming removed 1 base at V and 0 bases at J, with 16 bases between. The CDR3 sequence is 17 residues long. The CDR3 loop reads CASSLLGTGISSYEQYF. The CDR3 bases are TGTGCCAGCAGTTTATTAGGGACGGGGATCTCCTCCTACGAGCAGTACTTC.

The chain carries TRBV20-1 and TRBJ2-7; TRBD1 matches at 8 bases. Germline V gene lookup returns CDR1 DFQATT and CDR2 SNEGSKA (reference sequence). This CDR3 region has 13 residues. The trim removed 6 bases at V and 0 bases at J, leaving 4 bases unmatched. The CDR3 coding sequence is TGCAGTGCCCTGGACAGGGTCTCCTACGAGCAGTACTTC. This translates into CSALDRVSYEQYF.

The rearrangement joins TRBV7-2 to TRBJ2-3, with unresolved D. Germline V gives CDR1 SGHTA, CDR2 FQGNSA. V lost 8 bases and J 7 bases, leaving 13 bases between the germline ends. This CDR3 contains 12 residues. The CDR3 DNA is TGTGCCAGCCGCGAAGAAAGTTATACGCAGTATTTT. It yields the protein CASREESYTQYF.

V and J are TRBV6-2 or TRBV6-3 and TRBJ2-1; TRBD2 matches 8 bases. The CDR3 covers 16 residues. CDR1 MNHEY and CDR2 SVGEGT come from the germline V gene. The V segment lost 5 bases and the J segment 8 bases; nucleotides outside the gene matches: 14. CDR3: CASSRPAGATRDEQFF. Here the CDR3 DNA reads TGTGCCAGCAGTCGTCCAGCGGGGGCCACGAGGGATGAGCAGTTCTTC.

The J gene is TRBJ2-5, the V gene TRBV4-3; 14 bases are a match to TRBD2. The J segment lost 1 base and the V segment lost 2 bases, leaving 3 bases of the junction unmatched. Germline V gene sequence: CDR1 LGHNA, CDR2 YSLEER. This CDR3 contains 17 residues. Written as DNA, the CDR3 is TGCGCCAGCAGCCAACGACTAGCGGGAGGGACCCAAGAGACCCAGTACTTC. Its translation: CASSQRLAGGTQETQYF.

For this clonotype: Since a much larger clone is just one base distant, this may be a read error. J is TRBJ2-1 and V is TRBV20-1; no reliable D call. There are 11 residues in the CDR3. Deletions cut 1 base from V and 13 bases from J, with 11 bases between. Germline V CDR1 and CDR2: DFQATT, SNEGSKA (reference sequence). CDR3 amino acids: CSARVIETQFF. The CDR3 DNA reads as TGCAGTGCTAGAGTTATTGAGACCCAGTTCTTC.